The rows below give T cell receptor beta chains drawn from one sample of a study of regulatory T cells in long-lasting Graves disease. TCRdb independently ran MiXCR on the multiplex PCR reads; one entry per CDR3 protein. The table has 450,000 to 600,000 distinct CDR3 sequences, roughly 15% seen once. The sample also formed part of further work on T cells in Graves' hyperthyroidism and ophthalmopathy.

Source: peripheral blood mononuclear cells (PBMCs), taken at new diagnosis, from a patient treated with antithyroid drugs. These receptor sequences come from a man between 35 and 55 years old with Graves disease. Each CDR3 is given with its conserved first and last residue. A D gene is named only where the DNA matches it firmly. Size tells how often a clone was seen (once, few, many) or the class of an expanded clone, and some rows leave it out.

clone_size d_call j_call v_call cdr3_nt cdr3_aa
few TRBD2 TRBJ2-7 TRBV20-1 TGCAGTGCTTTGTTTGGCGGGAGACACATCTCCTACGAGCAGTACTTC CSALFGGRHISYEQYF
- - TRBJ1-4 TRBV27 TGTGCCAGCAGTAAACGACGAGGGGAAAAACTGTTTTTT CASSKRRGEKLFF
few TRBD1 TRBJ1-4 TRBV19 TGTGCCAGTACCAACGGACAGGTTTATAGTGAAAAACTGTTTTTT CASTNGQVYSEKLFF
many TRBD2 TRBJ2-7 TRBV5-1 TGCGCCAGCAGCTTACGAGGACTAGCGGGGAGAGTCGAGCAGTACTTC CASSLRGLAGRVEQYF
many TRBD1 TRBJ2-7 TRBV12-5 TGTGCTAGTGGTTTGACAGGGGGCGAGCAGTACTTC CASGLTGGEQYF
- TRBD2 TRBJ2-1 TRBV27 TGTGCCAGCAAGAAAATGGAGGGACTAGCGGGTTACAATGAGCAGTTCTTC CASKKMEGLAGYNEQFF
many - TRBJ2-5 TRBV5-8 TGTGCCAGCAGCCGCCTGCGGGCAGAAGAGACCCAGTACTTC CASSRLRAEETQYF
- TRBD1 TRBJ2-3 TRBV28 TGTGCCAGCAGTCTTCCAGGGGGCGGGCTAGTCAGCACAGATACGCAGTATTTT CASSLPGGGLVSTDTQYF
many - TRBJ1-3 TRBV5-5 TGTGCCAGCAGCTACCAGACGGACAACTCTGGAAACACCATATATTTT CASSYQTDNSGNTIYF
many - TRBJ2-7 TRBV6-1 TGTGCCAGCAGAGACCCAGAGCGTAATCCCTCCTACGAGCAGTACTTC CASRDPERNPSYEQYF